Shown below are 4 T cell receptor beta chains from a single sample sequenced in a study of T cell responses to AZD1222 COVID-19 vaccine. TCRdb's copy holds only in-frame clones and misses some; the assay was immunoSEQ multiplex PCR. The data show 40,000 to 55,000 clones, about 90% seen once. Sequenced here: peripheral blood, sampled 28 days after the second AZD1222 dose. The source is an adult who received the AZD1222 COVID-19 vaccine.

The rearrangement joins TRBV28 to TRBJ1-2; D might be TRBD1 (6 bases). Trimming left V 2 bases short and J 4 bases short, with 11 bases between. There are 14 residues in the CDR3. Germline V gene lookup returns CDR1 MDHEN and CDR2 SYDVKM. This chain's CDR3 is CASSLIRTAYGYTF. The CDR3 DNA reads as TGTGCCAGCAGTTTAATCCGGACAGCCTATGGCTACACCTTC.

This clone was counted only a few times. J is TRBJ2-1 and V is TRBV6-2 or TRBV6-3; 14 bases line up with TRBD2. Germline V CDR1 and CDR2: MNHEY, SVGEGT. The trim removed 4 bases at V and 0 bases at J, leaving 2 bases unmatched. The CDR3 is made up of 17 amino acids. Here the CDR3 reads CASSLGLAGASYNEQFF. CDR3 nucleotide sequence: TGTGCCAGCAGTTTGGGACTAGCGGGGGCCTCCTACAATGAGCAGTTCTTC.

The rearrangement joins TRBV15 to TRBJ2-3; 10 bases are shared with TRBD2. This CDR3 spans 17 amino acids. Germline-derived CDR1 and CDR2 are LNHNV and YYDKDF (reference sequence). The ends lost 2 bases at V and 1 base at J; junction bases unmatched: 6. DNA for the CDR3: TGTGCCACCAGCAGACTAACTAGCGGGGCCGGCACAGATACGCAGTATTTT. It codes for CATSRLTSGAGTDTQYF.

The CDR3 loop is CASSLGAGVGEQYF. The CDR3 nucleotides are TGTGCCAGCAGCTTAGGAGCGGGGGTGGGCGAGCAGTACTTC. This chain uses TRBV7-9 with TRBJ2-7; TRBD2 matches at 8 bases. CDR1 and CDR2 from the germline V gene are SEHNR and FQNEAQ (reference sequence). The CDR3 is 14 residues long. V was pared by 1 base and J by 6 bases, with 5 bases of the junction left unmatched.